This TCR beta chain was identified in a study of persistence of HIV-infected CD4 T cells. This clone was seen just once. The antigen is unknown. The study's findings and limits: TCR analyses could not target the rare provirus-carrying CMV-responding cells.

The libraries were made with immunoSEQ version 4 in survey mode. Measured with immunoSEQ multiplex PCR; TCRdb has only the in-frame clones, and not every one. The table records 37,000 or so clones, 87% of them present only once. Cells were stimulated nonspecifically with anti-CD3/anti-CD28 magnetic beads. Responding CD4+ T cells were sorted by upregulation of both CD40 ligand and CD69. The CDR3 is made up of 13 amino acids. Germline V gene lookup returns CDR1 SGHDN and CDR2 FVKESK. The V end lost 4 bases, the J end lost 6 bases, and 12 bases lay between the germline ends. The sequences come from CD4+ T cells sorted from PBMCs after approximately 18-hour stimulation, collected from a patient who received antiretroviral therapy. This TCR was sampled from an adult man with HIV who was CMV-seropositive. This sequence joins TRBV14 and TRBJ1-2; TRBD1 might be the D (5 bases). CDR3: CASSPGRTNGYTF. The CDR3 DNA sequence: TGTGCCAGCAGCCCGGGACGGACAAATGGCTACACCTTC.